This T cell receptor (beta chain) was observed in a study of OX40 agonist ivuxolimab in advanced cancers. Study in general: Administration of intravenous ivuxolimab to patients occurred every 2 weeks at 0.01 to 10 mg/kg. The mean age was roughly 60 years, ranging from about 20 to 85, with roughly four fifths of participants male. Of the patients, three showed partial responses, one with hepatocellular carcinoma and two with cutaneous melanoma.

Trimming left V 3 bases short and J 8 bases short, with 23 bases between. The CDR3 runs to 17 residues. Germline CDR1 reads SGHRS; CDR2 reads YFSETQ. Sequencing used immunoSEQ multiplex PCR; TCRdb keeps in-frame clones, though not all of them. The table lists fewer than 70,000 clones, 85% to 90% of them singletons. In its sample, this clone was seen once. This receptor was identified in an adult with an advanced solid tumor such as melanoma, head and neck, liver or kidney cancer. The material sequenced was CD4+ or CD8+ T cells sorted from blood, taken in a trial of the OX40 agonist ivuxolimab. The chain joins TRBV5-1 to TRBJ1-4; D is possibly TRBD1 (6 bases). DNA for the CDR3: TGCGCCAGCAGCTGGGGGGGCGACAGGAGCCGCTTAGAAAAACTGTTTTTT. It translates to CASSWGGDRSRLEKLFF.